This T cell receptor beta chain was captured by sequencing in a study of T cell responses to AZD1222 COVID-19 vaccine (dated by TCRdb to the early 2020s). For the wider study: AZD1222 recipients with second doses at about 4 weeks or about 12 weeks were pooled, because spike-specific TCR depth and breadth did not differ between schedules. TCR sequencing covered fewer than 250 trial participants: 200 to 210 given two doses of AZD1222 and approximately 26 given two doses of MenACWY control vaccine. Trial participants were enrolled into age subgroups of 18-55, 56-69 and 70-plus years, which contained 148, 28 and 57 TCR-sequenced participants, respectively. General study outcomes and caveats: In the small 56-69-year group, the increase in depth fell short of significance, most likely because of low power. CD4 TCRs associated with the vaccine covered the entire spike protein, and the dominant responses were in regions 160-218 and 743-854. Most participants were white British and females outnumbered males, and the authors suggested that clonal diversity may have been underestimated. Conclusions about previously exposed vaccinees are limited because only 5 or 6 AZD1222 recipients were SARS-CoV-2 seropositive at baseline. No day 14 peak-response samples were available, so repertoires were characterized only after the peak T cell response. After two AZD1222 doses, spike-specific TCR breadth and depth were significantly higher than at day 0 and than in MenACWY recipients. Reportedly, close to half of the unique spike-specific TCRs recognized epitopes lying outside the regions that are mutated in the B.1.351 and B.1.1.7 variants.

A remark on this clone: What this receptor recognizes is not known. Base qualities are not recorded, but no much larger clone differs from it by a single base.

The CDR3 regions of human TCRbeta chains were analyzed by immunosequencing. As for how the authors treated the data: TCRs in the repertoires were compared against a reference library of SARS-CoV-2-specific TCRs that had been generated with the MIRA antigen-specificity platform. Breadth was defined as the fraction of unique TCRs that were SARS-CoV-2-associated. Depth was defined as the fraction of total T cells that were SARS-CoV-2-associated. Using the MIRA data, every spike-specific TCR was mapped to the spike region that the TCR reacted to and assigned to either a CD4 or a CD8 class. Log10-transformed breadth and depth values were compared by one-way ANOVA with Sidak's multiple comparisons tests. Here the immuneACCESS table is served through TCRdb, limited to in-frame sequences with V and J called. Missing clones are a known gap in these copies; in checked studies unresolved V genes cover under half, and the rest lacks a known reason. From that table come the V and J calls and clone size; the DNA was used to work out D and trimming. The sample includes around 110,000 clones, with approximately 89% observed a single time. Approximately 22% of the sample is in the top ten clones.

The time point label for this specimen denotes: baseline before first vaccination. Vaccinee samples came from UK trials COV001 and COV002, including a single-blind randomized controlled phase 2/3 trial of AZD1222 (ChAdOx1 nCoV-19) in healthy adults. For TCRbeta chain sequencing, PBMC samples from trial participants were taken at day 0 and at day 28 after the second dose. Sample: peripheral blood, taken on day 0 of AZD1222 vaccination. The sequence derives from an adult in good health.

In nucleotides, the sequence is TGCGCCAGCAGCTTGGTCGCGGGAGAATATGGCTACACCTTC. This encodes CASSLVAGEYGYTF. The rearranged chain carries TRBV5-1 and TRBJ1-2; no confident D gene assignment can be made. The CDR3 holds 14 amino acids from the cysteine to the phenylalanine. The retained sequence is limited to the CDR3, 42 bases, with the frame set at the first base. V drops 0 bases and J drops 5 bases, leaving 11 bases in between. From the germline V gene, CDR1 is SGHRS and CDR2 is YFSETQ.